Below are 22 T cell receptor beta chains sequenced from a single sample in a study of T cell changes during pregnancy in multiple sclerosis. The data were produced by immunoSEQ multiplex PCR, yet TCRdb's version contains in-frame clones alone and is incomplete. This sample has around 80,000 clones; under 95% occur once, and the top ten carry almost 1.5%. The input for sequencing was peripheral blood, taken before pregnancy. The receptors shown here come from a female donor with multiple sclerosis, enrolled in a pregnancy study.

About this clone itself: The junction does not match germline at one end; this may be a read error. The CDR3 is CASSLSGTSGVGETQYF. As DNA, the CDR3 is TGTGCTAGCAGCTTATCCGGAACTAGCGGCGTTGGGGAGACCCAGTACTTC. The chain has TRBV7-7 and TRBJ2-5; 8 bases match TRBD2. Germline loops: CDR1 SSHAT, CDR2 FNYEAQ (reference sequence). CDR3 size: 17 residues.

This clone was seen just once. This chain joins TRBV7-2 and TRBJ2-1, with D unresolved. CDR3 length equals 15 residues. The germline CDR1 and CDR2 sequences are SGHTA and FQGNSA. Between the trimmed V and J ends, which lost 3 bases and 0 bases, there was a span of 9 bases. The CDR3 bases are TGTGCCAGCAGCTTGACACGCCGCTCCTACAATGAGCAGTTCTTC. The encoded protein is CASSLTRRSYNEQFF.

The chain uses TRBV13 and TRBJ1-3; D gene uncertain. This CDR3 has 14 residues. Germline V gives CDR1 PRHDT, CDR2 FYEKMQ (reference sequence). Trimming stripped 2 bases from V and 9 bases from J, with 14 bases between. In DNA, the CDR3 is TGTGCCAGCAGCTTATTCACAGTGGATGGCACCATATATTTT. Its translation: CASSLFTVDGTIYF.

The chain recombines TRBV5-4 with TRBJ2-2; 10 bases line up with TRBD2. From germline, CDR1 is SGHNT and CDR2 YYREEE (reference sequence). V dropped 0 bases and J dropped 2; count of bases not matched to a gene: 7. The CDR3 covers 18 residues. As DNA, the CDR3 is TGTGCCAGCAGCTTGGCGGCTAGCGGGGGCCTTAACACCGGGGAGCTGTTTTTT. Translated: CASSLAASGGLNTGELFF.

The gene calls are TRBV19 and TRBJ2-1; TRBD2 aligns across 7 bases. Germline assignment: CDR1 LNHDA and CDR2 SQIVND (reference sequence). Trimming at V came to 3 bases and at J to 2 bases, leaving 1 base not matched to a gene. The length of the CDR3 is 14 residues. As DNA, the CDR3 is TGTGCCAGTAGTATTACTAGCGCCTACAATGAGCAGTTCTTC. It translates to CASSITSAYNEQFF.

The chain uses TRBV12-2 and TRBJ2-1; whether TRBD2, the table's D call, matches the DNA was not checked. TRBV12-2 is a documented pseudogene. The CDR3 length is 18 residues. CDR3 DNA sequence: TGTGCAAGTCGCTTGAACGGGGGGTCCCACTGCTCCTACAATGAGCAGTTCTTC. Its protein product is CASRLNGGSHCSYNEQFF.

This chain joins TRBV7-9 and TRBJ1-3; 8 positions agree with TRBD1. The V gene end was trimmed by 4 bases and the J gene end by 1 base; junction bases not matched to a gene: 9. The CDR3 runs to 17 residues. Per germline, CDR1 SEHNR and CDR2 FQNEAQ (reference sequence). Written as DNA, the CDR3 is TGTGCCAGCAGCTCTACAATTCGGACAGGGTCTGGAAACACCATATATTTT. Its protein is CASSSTIRTGSGNTIYF.

The chain uses TRBV9 and TRBJ2-3; possibly TRBD2 for D (6 bases). V gave up 0 bases and J gave up 3 bases, with 8 bases separating them. This CDR3 region has 14 residues. Per germline, CDR1 SGDLS and CDR2 YYNGEE. DNA of the CDR3: TGTGCCAGCAGCGTAGATGGGGGGACAGATACGCAGTATTTT. It is translated as CASSVDGGTDTQYF.

The table lists this clone with a few counts. The chain recombines TRBV19 with TRBJ1-4; 9 bases map to TRBD1. V was clipped by 5 bases and J by 0 bases; unmatched bases: 4. In germline, CDR1 is LNHDA, CDR2 SQIVND (reference sequence). The CDR3 spans 16 residues. In DNA form, the CDR3 reads TGTGCCAGTAGTCCCGGACAGGGGACAACTAATGAAAAACTGTTTTTT. The encoded protein is CASSPGQGTTNEKLFF.

The rearrangement joins TRBV2 to TRBJ2-2, with 7 bases fitting TRBD2. The length of the CDR3 is 15 residues. V shed 7 bases, J shed 6 bases, and the junction held 11 bases outside the gene matches. The germline V gene encodes CDR1 SNHLY and CDR2 FYNNEI. Written as DNA, the CDR3 is TGTGCCAGCAAAGGCGCGGGGGACTTAGCCGGGGAGCTGTTTTTT. The encoded protein is CASKGAGDLAGELFF.

The chain uses TRBV11-3 and TRBJ2-1, with 9 bases that match TRBD2. Per the germline V gene, CDR1 is SGHNT and CDR2 is YENEEA. J was trimmed by 6 bases and V by 4 bases; bases with no gene match: 1. The CDR3 covers 13 residues. The CDR3 bases are TGTGCCAGCAGCTGGCGGGGGGGCAATGAGCAGTTCTTC. This encodes CASSWRGGNEQFF.

The V and J genes are TRBV6-6 and TRBJ2-5; no firm D call. Germline V gene sequence: CDR1 MNHNY, CDR2 SVGAGI (reference sequence). The CDR3 runs to 12 residues. V lost 6 bases, J lost 5 bases, and 10 bases lay in between. The CDR3 DNA follows: TGTGCCAGCAGGCCCCCTAAGGAGACCCAGTACTTC. Amino acids: CASRPPKETQYF.

V usage is TRBV13 and J usage is TRBJ2-7; 8 positions match TRBD1. CDR3 size: 14 residues. Trimming removed 4 bases from V and 5 bases from J; junction bases left unmatched: 7. Looked up from germline, CDR1 is PRHDT and CDR2 is FYEKMQ (reference sequence). This CDR3 is CASSSPGQEHEQYF. CDR3 nucleotide sequence: TGTGCCAGCAGCTCTCCGGGACAGGAACACGAGCAGTACTTC. Combining the CDR3 with reference TRBV13 and TRBJ2-7 gives the whole variable domain AAGVIQSPRHLIKEKRETATLKCYPIPRHDTVYWYQQGPGQDPQFLISFYEKMQSDKGSIPDRFSAQQFSDYHSELNMSSLELGDSALYFCASSSPGQEHEQYFGPGTRLTVT.

The chain carries TRBV10-3 and TRBJ2-1; 7 bases align to TRBD2. The CDR3 is 11 amino acids. The V gene end was trimmed by 11 bases and the J gene end by 6 bases; junction bases not matched to a gene: 4. Germline CDR1 is ENHRY and CDR2 is SYGVKD. CDR3 loop: CAARGVNEQFF. DNA for the CDR3: TGTGCCGCACGGGGGGTCAATGAGCAGTTCTTC.

The chain employs TRBV25-1 and TRBJ2-5; D perhaps matches TRBD2 (7 bases). Germline CDR1 reads MGHDK; CDR2 reads SYGVNS. There are 14 residues in the CDR3. The V end was cut by 9 bases, the J end by 7 bases, with 21 bases between. CDR3: CASILRGTGATQYF. Here the CDR3 DNA reads TGTGCCAGTATTTTGCGGGGGACGGGGGCGACCCAGTACTTC.

This chain joins TRBV2 and TRBJ2-7, with 7 positions matching TRBD1. Germline V CDR1 and CDR2: SNHLY, FYNNEI. The CDR3 is 13 residues long. The junction had 12 bases not matched to a gene; V was cut back by 10 bases and J by 6 bases. The CDR3 here is CATSLDRMVEQYF. The CDR3 DNA reads TGTGCCACCTCCCTGGACAGGATGGTCGAGCAGTACTTC.

V is TRBV5-8 and J is TRBJ1-6; D may be TRBD1 (5 bases). Germline V gives CDR1 SGHTS, CDR2 YDEGEE. The CDR3 loop spans 15 amino acids. Trimming took off 1 base at V and 9 bases at J, with 14 bases between the two ends. The CDR3: CASSLLTGRSSPLHF. Written as DNA, the CDR3 is TGTGCCAGCAGCTTGTTAACAGGTAGAAGTTCACCCCTCCACTTT.

The chain employs TRBV19 and TRBJ1-4; no clear D. There are 13 residues in the CDR3. Deletions cut 8 bases from V and 0 bases from J, with 7 bases between. The V gene's germline CDR1 is LNHDA and CDR2 SQIVND (reference sequence). The CDR3 DNA reads as TGTGCCAGTTGGGCTGCAACTAATGAAAAACTGTTTTTT. It specifies CASWAATNEKLFF. The full variable domain, its missing parts supplied by reference TRBV19 and TRBJ1-4, is DGGITQSPKYLFRKEGQNVTLSCEQNLNHDAMYWYRQDPGQGLRLIYYSQIVNDFQKGDIAEGYSVSREKKESFPLTVTSAQKNPTAFYLCASWAATNEKLFFGSGTQLSVL.

The chain is built from TRBV11-3 and TRBJ2-3, with D tentatively TRBD2 (5 bases). V was cut by 2 bases and J by 4 bases, with 19 bases left in between. The CDR3 totals 17 residues. Germline CDR1 and CDR2: SGHNT and YENEEA. The CDR3 here is CASSLSPYGGEADTQYF. CDR3 bases: TGTGCCAGCAGCTTAAGTCCGTATGGAGGAGAAGCAGATACGCAGTATTTT.

The chain is built from TRBV9 and TRBJ2-7, with a possible D match to TRBD1 (7 bases). This CDR3 spans 14 amino acids. Germline-derived CDR1 and CDR2 are SGDLS and YYNGEE. Trimming removed 3 bases from V and 6 bases from J, with 16 bases in between. DNA of the CDR3: TGTGCCAGCAGCGCGGAGGGGGCGGACCTCGAGCAGTACTTC. It encodes CASSAEGADLEQYF. The entire variable domain, with the rest obtained from reference TRBV9 and TRBJ2-7, is as follows: DSGVTQTPKHLITATGQRVTLRCSPRSGDLSVYWYQQSLDQGLQFLIQYYNGEERAKGNILERFSAQQFPDLHSELNLSSLELGDSALYFCASSAEGADLEQYFGPGTRLTVT.

The rearrangement joins TRBV5-4 to TRBJ2-1; 10 bases match TRBD2. CDR1 and CDR2 from the germline V gene are SGHNT and YYREEE (reference sequence). V shed 0 bases and J 4 bases; nucleotides not matched to a gene: 4. The CDR3 loop spans 16 amino acids. CDR3: CASSLGTSGPYNEQFF. CDR3 DNA sequence: TGTGCCAGCAGCTTGGGGACTAGCGGCCCTTACAATGAGCAGTTCTTC.

This chain joins TRBV7-3 and TRBJ2-1; 9 nucleotides agree with TRBD2. V gave up 2 bases and J gave up 1 base; unmatched junction bases: 3. The CDR3 loop spans 16 amino acids. CDR1 is SGHTA and CDR2 is FQGTGA in the germline V gene. The CDR3 sequence is CASSLGAGGSYNEQFF. The DNA of the CDR3 is TGTGCCAGCAGCTTAGGGGCGGGGGGGTCCTACAATGAGCAGTTCTTC. Drawing the rest from reference TRBV7-3 and TRBJ2-1, the complete variable domain is GAGVSQTPSNKVTEKGKYVELRCDPISGHTALYWYRQSLGQGPEFLIYFQGTGAADDSGLPNDRFFAVRPEGSVSTLKIQRTERGDSAVYLCASSLGAGGSYNEQFFGPGTRLTVL.